The rows below give T cell receptor beta chains drawn from one sample of a study of shared clonotypes between healthy human individuals. Generated by immunoSEQ multiplex PCR, the TCRdb table keeps only in-frame clones and is missing some. The data contain around 2.1 million clones, almost 96% of them singletons. What was sequenced was naive CD4+ T cells sorted from blood. Receptors were obtained from a man aged 18 to 30 in good health. Both conserved end residues are part of each CDR3. D genes are given only for firm matches. Part of the rows lack a size; the others show once, few, many or a class for expanded clones.

J gene: TRBJ2-5; D gene: TRBD1; clone size: NA; V gene: TRBV29-1; CDR3 protein: CSAQGSGQETQYF; CDR3 DNA: TGCAGCGCACAGGGGAGTGGGCAAGAGACCCAGTACTTC
J gene: TRBJ2-7; D gene: TRBD2; clone size: NA; V gene: TRBV6-4; CDR3 protein: CASSEDGGGTYEQYF; CDR3 DNA: TGTGCCAGCAGTGAGGACGGCGGGGGAACCTACGAGCAGTACTTC
J gene: TRBJ2-3; D gene: TRBD2; clone size: once; V gene: TRBV7-2; CDR3 protein: CASSLVRTSGTDTQYF; CDR3 DNA: TGTGCCAGCAGCTTAGTTCGTACTAGCGGCACAGATACGCAGTATTTT
J gene: TRBJ2-7; D gene: NA; clone size: NA; V gene: TRBV5-4; CDR3 protein: CASSRDSGITYEQYF; CDR3 DNA: TGTGCCAGCAGCCGGGACTCCGGAATAACCTACGAGCAGTACTTC
J gene: TRBJ1-1; D gene: NA; clone size: once; V gene: TRBV7-2; CDR3 protein: CASRRRTGEAFF; CDR3 DNA: TGTGCCAGCAGGCGGAGGACGGGTGAAGCTTTCTTT
J gene: TRBJ2-1; D gene: TRBD2; clone size: once; V gene: TRBV27; CDR3 protein: CASSLKPSGGFYEQFF; CDR3 DNA: TGTGCCAGCAGTTTAAAGCCTAGCGGGGGATTCTATGAGCAGTTCTTC
J gene: TRBJ2-7; D gene: NA; clone size: once; V gene: TRBV30; CDR3 protein: CAWTKDTSYEQYF; CDR3 DNA: TGTGCCTGGACCAAGGATACTTCCTACGAGCAGTACTTC
J gene: TRBJ2-7; D gene: NA; clone size: NA; V gene: TRBV5-1; CDR3 protein: CASSSGRAEQYF; CDR3 DNA: TGCGCCAGCAGCTCTGGGCGGGCGGAGCAGTACTTC
J gene: TRBJ2-4; D gene: TRBD1; clone size: NA; V gene: TRBV28; CDR3 protein: CASSLAGTGEAKNIQYF; CDR3 DNA: TGTGCCAGCAGTTTAGCAGGGACAGGGGAGGCCAAAAACATTCAGTACTTC
J gene: TRBJ2-7; D gene: NA; clone size: NA; V gene: TRBV7-9; CDR3 protein: CASSLGGQAYEQYF; CDR3 DNA: TGTGCCAGCAGCTTAGGGGGACAAGCCTACGAGCAGTACTTC
J gene: TRBJ2-7; D gene: NA; clone size: NA; V gene: TRBV10-3; CDR3 protein: CAITGRVYEQYF; CDR3 DNA: TGTGCCATCACGGGCAGAGTATACGAGCAGTACTTC